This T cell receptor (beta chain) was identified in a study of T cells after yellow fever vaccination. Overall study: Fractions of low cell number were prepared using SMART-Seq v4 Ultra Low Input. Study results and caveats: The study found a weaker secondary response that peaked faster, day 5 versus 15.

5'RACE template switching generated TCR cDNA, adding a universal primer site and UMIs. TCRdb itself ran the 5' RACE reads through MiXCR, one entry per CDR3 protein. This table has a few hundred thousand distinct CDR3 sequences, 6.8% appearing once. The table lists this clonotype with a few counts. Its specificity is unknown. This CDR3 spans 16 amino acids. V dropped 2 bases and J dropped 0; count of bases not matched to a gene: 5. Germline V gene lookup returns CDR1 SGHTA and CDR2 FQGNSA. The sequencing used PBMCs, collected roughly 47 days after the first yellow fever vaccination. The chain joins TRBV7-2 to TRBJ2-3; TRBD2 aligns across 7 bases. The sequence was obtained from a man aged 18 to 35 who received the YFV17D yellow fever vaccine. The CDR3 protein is CASSLNAGVSTDTQYF. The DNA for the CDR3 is TGTGCCAGCAGCTTAAATGCGGGGGTTAGCACAGATACGCAGTATTTT.